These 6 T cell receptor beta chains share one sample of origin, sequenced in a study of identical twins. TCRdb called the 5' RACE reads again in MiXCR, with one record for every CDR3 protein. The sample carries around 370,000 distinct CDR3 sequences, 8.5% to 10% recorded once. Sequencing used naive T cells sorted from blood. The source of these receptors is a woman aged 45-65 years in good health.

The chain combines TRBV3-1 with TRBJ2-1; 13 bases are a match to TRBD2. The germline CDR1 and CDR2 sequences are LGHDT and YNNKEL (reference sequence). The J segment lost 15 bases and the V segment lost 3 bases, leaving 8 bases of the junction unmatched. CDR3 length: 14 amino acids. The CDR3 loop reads CASSHATSGRSRFF. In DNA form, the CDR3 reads TGTGCCAGCAGCCACGCGACTAGCGGGAGGAGTCGGTTCTTC.

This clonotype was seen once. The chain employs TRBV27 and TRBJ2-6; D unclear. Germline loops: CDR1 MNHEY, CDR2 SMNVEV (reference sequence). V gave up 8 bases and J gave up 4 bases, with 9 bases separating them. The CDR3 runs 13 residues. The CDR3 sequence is CASPPGGANVLTF. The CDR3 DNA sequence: TGTGCCAGCCCCCCCGGGGGGGCCAACGTCCTGACTTTC.

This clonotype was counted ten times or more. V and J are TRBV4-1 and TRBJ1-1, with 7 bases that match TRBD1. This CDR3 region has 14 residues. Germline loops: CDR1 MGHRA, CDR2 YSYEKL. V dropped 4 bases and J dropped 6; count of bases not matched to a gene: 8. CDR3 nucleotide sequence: TGCGCCAGCAGCCCGGACAGGCGGATAGCTGAAGCTTTCTTT. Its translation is CASSPDRRIAEAFF.

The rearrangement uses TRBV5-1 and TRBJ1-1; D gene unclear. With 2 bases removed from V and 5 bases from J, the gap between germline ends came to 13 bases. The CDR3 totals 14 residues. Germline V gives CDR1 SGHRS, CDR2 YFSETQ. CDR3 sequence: CASSLLFSRTEAFF. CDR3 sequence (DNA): TGCGCCAGCAGCTTATTATTTTCGAGGACTGAAGCTTTCTTT.

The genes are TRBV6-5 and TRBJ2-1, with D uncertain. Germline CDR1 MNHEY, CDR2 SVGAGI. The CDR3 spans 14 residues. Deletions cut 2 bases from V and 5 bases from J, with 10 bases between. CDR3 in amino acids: CASSYGQQNNEQFF. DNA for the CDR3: TGTGCCAGCAGTTACGGGCAACAGAACAATGAGCAGTTCTTC.

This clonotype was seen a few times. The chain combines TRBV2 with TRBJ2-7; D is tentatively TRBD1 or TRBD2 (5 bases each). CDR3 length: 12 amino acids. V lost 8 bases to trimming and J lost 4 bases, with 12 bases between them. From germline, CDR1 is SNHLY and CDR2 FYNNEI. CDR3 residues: CASGWDEYEQYV. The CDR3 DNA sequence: TGTGCCAGCGGGTGGGACGAATACGAGCAGTACGTC.